This T cell receptor beta chain was identified in a study of OX40 agonist ivuxolimab in advanced cancers. Study context: Patients in dose escalation had liver, melanoma, kidney or head and neck cancers. Study-level points and caveats: The antigens recognized by the expanded peripheral T cells, that is their antigen specificity, were not determined.

Concerning this clone: What it recognizes is unknown.

Sampled blood was obtained at baseline, cycle 4 day 1, and cycle 7 day 1. The length of the CDR3 is 18 residues. Germline lookup yields CDR1 SQVTM and CDR2 ANQGSEA. V lost 6 bases and J 3 bases, leaving 30 bases between the germline ends. Produced via immunoSEQ multiplex PCR; TCRdb's table is partial and in-frame only. In the table there are tens of thousands of clones, around 80% of which are singletons. The chain carries TRBV29-1 and TRBJ2-7, with D possibly being TRBD2 (10 bases). The sample here was CD4+ or CD8+ T cells sorted from blood, taken in a trial of the OX40 agonist ivuxolimab. This receptor was identified in an adult with an advanced solid tumor such as melanoma, head and neck, liver or kidney cancer. This chain's CDR3 is CSVGPGQGKLAGFYEQYF. CDR3 nucleotide sequence: TGCAGCGTGGGACCGGGACAGGGCAAACTAGCGGGATTCTACGAGCAGTACTTC.